The sequence of this T cell receptor beta chain was determined in a study of neurological immune-mediated disorders. Study-wide findings and caveats: None of the CDR3 amino acid sequences of expanded clones were shared across subjects, and this suggested private repertoires in all groups.

This clonotype was counted many times. Its antigen is as yet unknown. The germline V gene encodes CDR1 SGHRS and CDR2 YFSETQ. This CDR3 region has 14 residues. V was pared by 4 bases and J by 0 bases, with 10 bases between. Healthy controls consisted of blood bank volunteers in Maryland, USA. cDNA was made by 5'RACE with 10-nucleotide random UMIs. One entry per CDR3 protein, called by TCRdb with MiXCR from the 5' RACE reads. The sample records 80,000 or so distinct CDR3 sequences, roughly 10% being singletons. The sequencing input was PBMCs. The sequence came from a man aged 45-65 years in good health. The chain has TRBV5-1 and TRBJ1-1; tentatively, D is TRBD1 (6 bases). CDR3 sequence: CASSATGVNTEAFF. The CDR3, as DNA: TGCGCCAGCAGCGCGACAGGTGTGAACACTGAAGCTTTCTTT.